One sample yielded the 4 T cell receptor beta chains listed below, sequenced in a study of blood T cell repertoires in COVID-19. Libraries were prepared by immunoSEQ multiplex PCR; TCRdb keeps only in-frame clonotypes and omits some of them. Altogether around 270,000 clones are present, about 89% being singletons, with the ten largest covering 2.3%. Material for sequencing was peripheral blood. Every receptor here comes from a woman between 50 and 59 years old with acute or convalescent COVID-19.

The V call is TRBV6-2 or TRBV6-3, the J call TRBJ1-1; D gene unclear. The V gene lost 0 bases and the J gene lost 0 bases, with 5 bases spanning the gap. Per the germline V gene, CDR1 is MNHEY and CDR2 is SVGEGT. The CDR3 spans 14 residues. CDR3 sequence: CASSYSQMNTEAFF. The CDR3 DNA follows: TGTGCCAGCAGTTACTCCCAGATGAACACTGAAGCTTTCTTT.

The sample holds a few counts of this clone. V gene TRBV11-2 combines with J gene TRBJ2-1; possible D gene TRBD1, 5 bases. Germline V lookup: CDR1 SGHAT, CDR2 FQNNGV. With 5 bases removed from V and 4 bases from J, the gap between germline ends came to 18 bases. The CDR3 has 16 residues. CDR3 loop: CASSGEGAVTYNEQFF. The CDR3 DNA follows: TGTGCCAGCAGCGGAGAAGGGGCGGTTACATACAATGAGCAGTTCTTC.

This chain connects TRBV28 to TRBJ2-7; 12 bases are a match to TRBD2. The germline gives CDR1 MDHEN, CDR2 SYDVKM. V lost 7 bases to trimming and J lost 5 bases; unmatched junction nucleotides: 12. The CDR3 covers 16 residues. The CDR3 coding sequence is TGTGCCAGCACCCGACTAGCGGGAGAAGCTTCTAACGAGCAGTACTTC. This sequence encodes CASTRLAGEASNEQYF.

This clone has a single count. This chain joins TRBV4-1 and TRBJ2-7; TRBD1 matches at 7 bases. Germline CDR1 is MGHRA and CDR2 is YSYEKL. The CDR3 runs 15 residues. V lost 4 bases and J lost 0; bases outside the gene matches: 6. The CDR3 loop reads CASSRSGQSSYEQYF. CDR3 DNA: TGCGCCAGCAGCCGATCGGGACAGAGCTCCTACGAGCAGTACTTC.